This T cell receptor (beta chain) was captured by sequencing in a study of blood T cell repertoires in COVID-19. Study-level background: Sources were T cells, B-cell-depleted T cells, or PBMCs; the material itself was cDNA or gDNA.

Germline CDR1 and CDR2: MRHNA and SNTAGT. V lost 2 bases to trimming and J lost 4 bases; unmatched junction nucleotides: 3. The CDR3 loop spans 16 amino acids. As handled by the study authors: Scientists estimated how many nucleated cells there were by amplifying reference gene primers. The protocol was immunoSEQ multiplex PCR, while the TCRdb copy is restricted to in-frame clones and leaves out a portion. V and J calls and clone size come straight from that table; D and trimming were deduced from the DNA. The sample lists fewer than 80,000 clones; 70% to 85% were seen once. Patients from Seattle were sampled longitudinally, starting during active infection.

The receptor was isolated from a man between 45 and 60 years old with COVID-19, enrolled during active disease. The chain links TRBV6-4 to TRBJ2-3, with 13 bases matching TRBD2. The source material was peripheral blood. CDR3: CASSDTSGGAADTQYF. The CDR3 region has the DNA TGTGCCAGCAGTGACACTAGCGGGGGGGCCGCAGATACGCAGTATTTT.